In this sample, the clone carrying this TCR beta chain turned up a few times. The entry originates in a study of T-cell reconstitution after alpha-beta-depleted transplantation in children. Unique molecular identifiers were used in preparing the TCRbeta library. Each CDR3 protein is one row after TCRdb ran MiXCR on the PCR reads. The table lists approximately 390,000 distinct CDR3 sequences, 9.5% to 13% of them singletons. Germline values: CDR1 SGHDT, CDR2 YYEEEE. With 0 bases clipped from V and 3 bases from J, the junction kept 5 bases outside the gene matches. The CDR3 spans 16 residues. The material sequenced was PBMCs from the stem cell graft donor, taken from the stem cell graft. The genes are TRBV5-6 and TRBJ2-5; 10 bases agree with TRBD2. The TCR originated in a human donor who donated a stem cell graft to a child with acute myeloid leukemia. The CDR3 region is CASSLGRLAGEETQYF. The CDR3 DNA reads as TGTGCCAGCAGCTTGGGGAGGCTAGCGGGGGAAGAGACCCAGTACTTC.